The present T cell receptor (beta chain) was sequenced within a study of blood T cell repertoires in COVID-19. This CDR3 is built from 15 residues. Trimming at V came to 5 bases and at J to 4 bases, leaving 4 bases not matched to a gene. CDR1 and CDR2 (germline): SGHTA, FQGNSA. Repertoires were generated with immunoSEQ multiplex PCR, while TCRdb's copy carries only in-frame clones and drops some. The sample yields more than 110,000 clones, approximately 90% seen once. This clonotype was obtained from a man aged 60 to 75 with active or convalescent COVID-19. Sequencing was performed on peripheral blood. V gene TRBV7-2 combines with J gene TRBJ2-1; 11 bases are shared with TRBD2. CDR3 DNA sequence: TGTGCCAGCAGCATAACTAGCGGGAGTTACAATGAGCAGTTCTTC. This codes for CASSITSGSYNEQFF.